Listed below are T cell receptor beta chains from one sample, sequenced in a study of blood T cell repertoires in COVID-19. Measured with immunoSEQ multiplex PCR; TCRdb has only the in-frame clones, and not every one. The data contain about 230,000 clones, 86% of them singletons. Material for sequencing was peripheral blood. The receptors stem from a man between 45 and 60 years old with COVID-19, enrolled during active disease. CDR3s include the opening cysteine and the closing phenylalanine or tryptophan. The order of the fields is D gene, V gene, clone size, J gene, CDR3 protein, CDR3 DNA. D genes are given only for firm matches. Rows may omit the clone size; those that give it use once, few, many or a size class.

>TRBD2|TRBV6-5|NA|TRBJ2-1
CASSRLAGGNEQFF
TGTGCCAGCAGTCGGTTAGCGGGAGGCAATGAGCAGTTCTTC
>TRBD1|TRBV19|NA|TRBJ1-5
CASMLTGAYEPQHF
TGTGCCAGTATGTTAACAGGGGCTTATGAGCCCCAGCATTTT
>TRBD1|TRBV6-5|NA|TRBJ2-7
CASSQDRAYEQYF
TGTGCCAGCAGCCAAGACAGGGCCTACGAGCAGTACTTC
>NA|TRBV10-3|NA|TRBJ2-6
CAISELEGFSGANVLTF
TGTGCCATCAGTGAGTTGGAGGGATTCTCTGGGGCCAACGTCCTGACTTTC
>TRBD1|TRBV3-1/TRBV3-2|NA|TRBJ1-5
CASSQGMTGYQPQHF
TGTGCCAGCAGCCAAGGAATGACAGGGTATCAGCCCCAGCATTTT
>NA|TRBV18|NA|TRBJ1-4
CASSPGQGFDEKLFF
TGTGCCAGCTCACCCGGACAAGGGTTTGATGAAAAACTGTTTTTT
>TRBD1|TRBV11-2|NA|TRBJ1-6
CASSPRPTGQGVNSPLHF
TGTGCCAGCAGCCCTCGCCCGACCGGACAGGGTGTGAATTCACCCCTCCACTTT
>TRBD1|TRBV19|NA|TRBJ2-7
CASSRQGANEQYF
TGTGCCAGTAGTAGACAGGGGGCGAACGAGCAGTACTTC
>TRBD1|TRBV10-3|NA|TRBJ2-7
CAISEGQGETYEQYF
TGTGCCATCAGTGAGGGACAGGGGGAAACATACGAGCAGTACTTC
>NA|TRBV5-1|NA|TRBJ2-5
CASSLVVEETQYF
TGCGCCAGCAGCTTGGTAGTTGAGGAGACCCAGTACTTC
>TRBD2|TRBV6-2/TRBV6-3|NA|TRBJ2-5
CASSYQRGALQETQYF
TGTGCCAGCAGTTACCAGCGGGGGGCTCTCCAAGAGACCCAGTACTTC
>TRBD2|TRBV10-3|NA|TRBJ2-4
CAISDGLAVAKNIQYF
TGTGCCATCAGTGATGGACTAGCGGTAGCCAAAAACATTCAGTACTTC
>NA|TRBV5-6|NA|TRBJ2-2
CASSYDLDMNTGELFF
TGTGCCAGCAGTTATGATCTGGACATGAACACCGGGGAGCTGTTTTTT
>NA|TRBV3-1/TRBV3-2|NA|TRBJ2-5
CASSHQGRETQYF
TGTGCCAGCAGCCATCAGGGCCGGGAGACCCAGTACTTC
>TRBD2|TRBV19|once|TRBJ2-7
CASSRTSGSSYEQYF
TGTGCCAGTAGTAGGACTAGCGGTTCTTCCTACGAGCAGTACTTC
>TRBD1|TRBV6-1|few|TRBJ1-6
CASSETSGGRYNSPLHF
TGTGCCAGCAGTGAAACGTCAGGGGGACGGTATAATTCACCCCTCCACTTT
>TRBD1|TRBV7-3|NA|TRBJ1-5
CASSWDSHQPQHF
TGTGCCAGCAGCTGGGACAGTCATCAGCCCCAGCATTTT
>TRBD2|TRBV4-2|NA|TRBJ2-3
CASSGTSGGGGSDTQYF
TGTGCCAGCAGTGGGACTAGCGGAGGCGGTGGGTCAGATACGCAGTATTTT
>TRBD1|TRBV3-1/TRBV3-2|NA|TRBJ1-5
CASSPGSDRGNQPQHF
TGTGCCAGCAGCCCGGGTTCGGACAGGGGGAATCAGCCCCAGCATTTT
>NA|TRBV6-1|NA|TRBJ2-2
CASSESFGELFF
TGTGCCAGCAGTGAATCGTTCGGGGAGCTGTTTTTT
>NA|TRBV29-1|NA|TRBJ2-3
CSVVRGSTDTQYF
TGCAGCGTTGTTCGGGGGAGCACAGATACGCAGTATTTT
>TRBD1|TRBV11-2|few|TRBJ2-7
CASSLAGTGSYEQYF
TGTGCCAGCAGCTTAGCCGGGACAGGCTCCTACGAGCAGTACTTC
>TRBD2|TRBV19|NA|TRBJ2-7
CASSTGQAGPFYEQYF
TGTGCCAGTAGTACAGGGCAAGCGGGACCGTTCTACGAGCAGTACTTC
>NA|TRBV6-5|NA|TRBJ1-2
CASSSQGDLGYTF
TGTGCCAGCAGTTCCCAGGGTGACCTCGGCTACACCTTC
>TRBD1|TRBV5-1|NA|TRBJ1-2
CASSLARTGYGYTF
TGCGCCAGCAGCTTGGCTCGGACAGGCTATGGCTACACCTTC
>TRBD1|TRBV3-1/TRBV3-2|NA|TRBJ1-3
CASSPVGQAGNTIYF
TGTGCCAGCAGCCCGGTGGGACAGGCTGGAAACACCATATATTTT
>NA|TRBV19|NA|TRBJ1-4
CASSIRQINEKLFF
TGTGCCAGTAGTATAAGACAGATTAATGAAAAACTGTTTTTT
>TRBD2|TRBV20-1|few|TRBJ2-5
CSASSGSWQETQYF
TGCAGTGCTAGTAGCGGGAGTTGGCAAGAGACCCAGTACTTC
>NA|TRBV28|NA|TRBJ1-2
CASRTTTVRARGYGYTF
TGTGCCAGCAGGACCACGACAGTTCGGGCGCGGGGCTATGGCTACACCTTC
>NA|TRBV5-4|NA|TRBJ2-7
CASSFDSREQYF
TGTGCCAGCAGCTTCGACAGCCGCGAGCAGTACTTC
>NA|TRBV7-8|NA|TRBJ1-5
CASSTRGDGVQPQHF
TGTGCCAGCAGCACGCGGGGGGACGGGGTTCAGCCCCAGCATTTT
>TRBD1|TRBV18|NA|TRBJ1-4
CASSPTGQDSNEKLFF
TGTGCCAGCTCACCCACGGGACAGGATTCTAATGAAAAACTGTTTTTT
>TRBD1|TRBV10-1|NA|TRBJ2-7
CASSPGTVREQYF
TGCGCCAGCAGCCCAGGGACAGTCCGCGAGCAGTACTTC
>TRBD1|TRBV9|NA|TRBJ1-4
CASSLGQGNNEKLFF
TGTGCCAGCAGCTTAGGACAGGGCAATAATGAAAAACTGTTTTTT
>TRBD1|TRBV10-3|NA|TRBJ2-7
CAISVGQNRGDYEQYF
TGTGCCATCAGTGTGGGGCAAAACAGGGGGGATTACGAGCAGTACTTC
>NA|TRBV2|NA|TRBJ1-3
CASSEARAGNTIYF
TGTGCCAGCAGTGAAGCTCGAGCTGGAAACACCATATATTTT
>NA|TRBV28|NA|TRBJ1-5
CASVGARRQPQHF
TGTGCCAGCGTTGGGGCAAGGAGACAGCCCCAGCATTTT
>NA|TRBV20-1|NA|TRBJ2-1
CSASGRAGGENEQFF
TGCAGTGCTAGTGGGCGGGCTGGCGGGGAAAATGAGCAGTTCTTC
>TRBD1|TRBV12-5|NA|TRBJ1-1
CASGLPQGAGTEAFF
TGTGCTAGTGGTTTACCTCAGGGGGCGGGAACTGAAGCTTTCTTT
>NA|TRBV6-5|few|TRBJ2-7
CASRDTVEQYF
TGTGCCAGCAGGGACACCGTCGAGCAGTACTTC
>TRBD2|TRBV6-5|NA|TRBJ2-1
CASSQGLAGGPAFF
TGTGCCAGCAGTCAGGGACTAGCGGGAGGCCCGGCCTTCTTC
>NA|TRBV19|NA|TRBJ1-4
CASSMMTANEKLFF
TGTGCCAGTAGTATGATGACAGCCAATGAAAAACTGTTTTTT